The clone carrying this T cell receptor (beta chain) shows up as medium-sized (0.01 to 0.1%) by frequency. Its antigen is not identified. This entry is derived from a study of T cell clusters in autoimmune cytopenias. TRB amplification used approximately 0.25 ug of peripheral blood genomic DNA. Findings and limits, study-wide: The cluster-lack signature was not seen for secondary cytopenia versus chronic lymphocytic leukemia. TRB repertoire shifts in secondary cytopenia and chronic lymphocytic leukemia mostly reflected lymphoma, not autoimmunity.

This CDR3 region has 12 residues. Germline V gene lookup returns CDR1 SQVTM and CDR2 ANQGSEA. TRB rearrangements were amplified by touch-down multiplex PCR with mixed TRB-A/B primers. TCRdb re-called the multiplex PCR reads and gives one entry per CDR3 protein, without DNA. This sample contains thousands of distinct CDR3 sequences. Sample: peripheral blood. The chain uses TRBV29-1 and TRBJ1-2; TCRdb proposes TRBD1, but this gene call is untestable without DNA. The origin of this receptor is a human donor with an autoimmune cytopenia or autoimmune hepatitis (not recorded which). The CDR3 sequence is CSAGQGANGYTF.